Described below is a single T cell receptor (beta chain) sequence and its context. Antigen specificity is unknown. This entry belongs to a study of shared clonotypes between healthy human individuals. Findings and caveats of the study: Sequencing depth was predicted to influence how clonotypes are shared among donors. Generally, naive subsets came out with larger estimated richness than memory subsets.

As defined, naive CD8 cells were CD45RO-negative and positively selected for CCR7, with terminally differentiated effector memory CD45RA+ cells excluded. Nashville, Tennessee was home to all donors, each a Caucasian adult. At deep level, the assay was performed. Sequencing used immunoSEQ multiplex PCR; TCRdb keeps in-frame clones, though not all of them. The table has millions of clones, about 92% seen once. The germline CDR1 and CDR2 sequences are SGHRS and YFSETQ. This CDR3 region has 15 residues. V shed 0 bases and J shed 0 bases, with 10 bases lying between them. The sequencing sample was made of naive CD8+ T cells from PBMCs. The receptor was derived from a man aged 18 to 35 in good health. Some clones in this sample may be carry-over from other donors' samples. The gene calls are TRBV5-1 and TRBJ2-7; D perhaps matches TRBD1 (6 bases). CDR3 DNA sequence: TGCGCCAGCAGCTTGGCCGGACAGAGCTCCTACGAGCAGTACTTC. It encodes CASSLAGQSSYEQYF.